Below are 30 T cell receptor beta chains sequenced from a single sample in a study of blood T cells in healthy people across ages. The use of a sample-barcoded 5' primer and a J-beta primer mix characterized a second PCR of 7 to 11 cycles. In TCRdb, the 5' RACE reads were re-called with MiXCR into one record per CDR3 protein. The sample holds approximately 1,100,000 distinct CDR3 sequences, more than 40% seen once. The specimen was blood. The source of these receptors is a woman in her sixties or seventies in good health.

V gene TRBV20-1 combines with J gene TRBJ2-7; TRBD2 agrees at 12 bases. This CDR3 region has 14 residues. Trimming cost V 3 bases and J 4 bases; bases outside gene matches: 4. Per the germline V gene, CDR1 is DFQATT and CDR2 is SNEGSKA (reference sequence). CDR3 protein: CSARKLAGGYEQYF. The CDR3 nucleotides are TGCAGTGCTAGGAAACTAGCGGGAGGTTACGAGCAGTACTTC.

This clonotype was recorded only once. The CDR3 nucleotides are TGTGCCAGCGACCTAGGGCCGGGTGAGCAGTTCTTC. Protein: CASDLGPGEQFF. The chain recombines TRBV11-2 with TRBJ2-1; D not certain. Deletions cut 8 bases from V and 9 bases from J, with 14 bases between. Germline CDR1 SGHAT, CDR2 FQNNGV. This CDR3 spans 12 amino acids. Filled out from reference TRBV11-2 and TRBJ2-1, the complete variable domain reads EAGVAQSPRYKIIEKRQSVAFWCNPISGHATLYWYQQILGQGPKLLIQFQNNGVVDDSQLPKDRFSAERLKGVDSTLKIQPAKLEDSAVYLCASDLGPGEQFFGPGTRLTVL.

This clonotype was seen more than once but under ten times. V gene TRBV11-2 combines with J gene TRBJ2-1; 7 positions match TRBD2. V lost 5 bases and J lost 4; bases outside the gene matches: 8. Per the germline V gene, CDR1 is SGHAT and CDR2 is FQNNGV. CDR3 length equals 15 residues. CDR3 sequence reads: CASSQIGTKYNEQFF. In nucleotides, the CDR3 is TGTGCCAGCAGCCAAATCGGGACTAAATACAATGAGCAGTTCTTC.

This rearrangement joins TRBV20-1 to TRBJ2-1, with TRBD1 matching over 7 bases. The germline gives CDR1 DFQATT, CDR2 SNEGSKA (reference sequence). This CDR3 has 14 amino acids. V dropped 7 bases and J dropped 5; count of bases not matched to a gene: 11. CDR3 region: CSGTGGIYNNEQFF. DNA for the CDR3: TGCAGTGGGACAGGTGGCATTTACAACAATGAGCAGTTCTTC.

The CDR3 region has the DNA TGCAGTGCTAGCCCACTAGCCTGGACAGATACGCAGTATTTT. It translates to CSASPLAWTDTQYF. The rearrangement uses TRBV20-1 and TRBJ2-3, with D possibly TRBD2 on 6 matching bases. The CDR3 spans 14 residues. Trimming shortened V by 3 bases and J by 3 bases, and 13 bases separated the two germline ends. Germline-derived CDR1 and CDR2 are DFQATT and SNEGSKA (reference sequence).

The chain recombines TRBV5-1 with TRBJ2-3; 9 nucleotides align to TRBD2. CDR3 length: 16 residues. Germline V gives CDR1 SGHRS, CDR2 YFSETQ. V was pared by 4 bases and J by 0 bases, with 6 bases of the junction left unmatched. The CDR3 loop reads CASSRSSGVSTDTQYF. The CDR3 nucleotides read TGCGCCAGCAGCAGGTCTAGCGGGGTTAGCACAGATACGCAGTATTTT.

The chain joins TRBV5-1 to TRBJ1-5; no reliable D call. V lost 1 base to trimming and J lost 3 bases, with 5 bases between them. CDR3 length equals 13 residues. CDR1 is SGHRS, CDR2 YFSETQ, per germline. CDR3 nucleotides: TGCGCCAGCAGCTTGACCTACAATCAGCCCCAGCATTTT. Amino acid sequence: CASSLTYNQPQHF. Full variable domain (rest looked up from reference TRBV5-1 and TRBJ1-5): KAGVTQTPRYLIKTRGQQVTLSCSPISGHRSVSWYQQTPGQGLQFLFEYFSETQRNKGNFPGRFSGRQFSNSRSEMNVSTLELGDSALYLCASSLTYNQPQHFGDGTRLSIL.

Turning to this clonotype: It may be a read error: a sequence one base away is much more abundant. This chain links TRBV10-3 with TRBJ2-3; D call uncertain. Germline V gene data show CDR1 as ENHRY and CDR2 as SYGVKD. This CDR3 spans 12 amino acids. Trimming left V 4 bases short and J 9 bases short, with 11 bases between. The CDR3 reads CAISGSPPTQYF. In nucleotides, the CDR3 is TGTGCCATCAGTGGGTCGCCACCCACGCAGTATTTT.

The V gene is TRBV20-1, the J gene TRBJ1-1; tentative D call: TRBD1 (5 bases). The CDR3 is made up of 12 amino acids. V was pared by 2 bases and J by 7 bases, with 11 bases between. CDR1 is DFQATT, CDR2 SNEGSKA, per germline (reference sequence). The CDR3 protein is CSARKGQGEAFF. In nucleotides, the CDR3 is TGCAGTGCTAGAAAAGGGCAGGGTGAAGCTTTCTTT.

CDR3 bases: TGTGCCAGCGGAGGACAGGGGGACTATGGCTACACCTTC. Protein sequence: CASGGQGDYGYTF. V usage is TRBV28 and J usage is TRBJ1-2, with TRBD1 matching over 10 bases. Germline V gene sequence: CDR1 MDHEN, CDR2 SYDVKM. V shed 8 bases and J 3 bases; nucleotides not matched to a gene: 3. This CDR3 region has 13 residues.

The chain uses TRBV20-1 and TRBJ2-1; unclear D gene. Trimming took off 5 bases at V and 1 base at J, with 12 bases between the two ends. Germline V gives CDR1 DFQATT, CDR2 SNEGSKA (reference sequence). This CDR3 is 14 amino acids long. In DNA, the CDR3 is TGCAGTGCTCCCCCGTTGGGATCCTACAATGAGCAGTTCTTC. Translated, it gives CSAPPLGSYNEQFF.

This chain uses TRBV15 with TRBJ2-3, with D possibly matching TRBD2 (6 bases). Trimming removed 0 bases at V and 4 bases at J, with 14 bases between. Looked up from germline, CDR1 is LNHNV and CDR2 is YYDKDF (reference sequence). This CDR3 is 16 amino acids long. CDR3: CATSREAGSRSDTQYF. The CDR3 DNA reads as TGTGCCACCAGCAGAGAAGCGGGCTCCAGGTCAGATACGCAGTATTTT.

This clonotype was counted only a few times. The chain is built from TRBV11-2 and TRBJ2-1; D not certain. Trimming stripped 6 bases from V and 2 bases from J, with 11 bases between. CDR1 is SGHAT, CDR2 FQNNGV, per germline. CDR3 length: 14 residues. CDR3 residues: CASSLALAYNEQFF. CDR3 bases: TGTGCCAGCAGTTTGGCTCTCGCCTACAATGAGCAGTTCTTC.

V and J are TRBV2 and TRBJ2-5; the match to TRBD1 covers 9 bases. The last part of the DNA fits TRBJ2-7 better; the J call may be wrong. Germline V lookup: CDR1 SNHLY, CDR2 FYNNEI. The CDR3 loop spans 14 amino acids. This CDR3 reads CASSDGTGTYEQYF. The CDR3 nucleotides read TGTGCCAGCAGTGACGGGACAGGGACCTACGAGCAGTACTTC.

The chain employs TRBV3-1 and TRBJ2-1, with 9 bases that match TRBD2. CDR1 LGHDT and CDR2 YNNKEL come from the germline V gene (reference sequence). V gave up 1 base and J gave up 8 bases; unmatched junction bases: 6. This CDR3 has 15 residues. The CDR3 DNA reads TGTGCCAGCAGCCAAGTTGGGACTAGCACCCATGAGCAGTTCTTC. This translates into CASSQVGTSTHEQFF.

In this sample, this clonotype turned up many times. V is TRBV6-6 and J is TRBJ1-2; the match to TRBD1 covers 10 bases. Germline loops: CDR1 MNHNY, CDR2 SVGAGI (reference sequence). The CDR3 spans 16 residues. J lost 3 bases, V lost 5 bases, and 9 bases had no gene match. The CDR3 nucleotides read TGTGCCAGCAGTAACCGGGACAGGGGCCCCGACTATGGCTACACCTTC. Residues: CASSNRDRGPDYGYTF.

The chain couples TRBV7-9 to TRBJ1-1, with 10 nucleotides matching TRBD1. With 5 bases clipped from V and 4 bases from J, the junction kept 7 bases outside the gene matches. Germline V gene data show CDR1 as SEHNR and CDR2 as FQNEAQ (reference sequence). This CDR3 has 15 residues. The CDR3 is CASSTWTGGGTEAFF. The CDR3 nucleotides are TGTGCCAGCAGCACCTGGACAGGGGGGGGCACTGAAGCTTTCTTT.

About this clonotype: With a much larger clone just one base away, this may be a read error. The CDR3 sequence is CASSQDRLGLVEQFF. The CDR3 DNA reads as TGTGCCAGCAGCCAAGACCGACTAGGGCTCGTAGAGCAGTTCTTC. This chain joins TRBV4-2 and TRBJ2-1; tentative D call: TRBD2 (6 bases). The germline CDR1 and CDR2 sequences are LGHNA and YNFKEQ. CDR3 length equals 15 residues. V was clipped by 0 bases and J by 10 bases, with 16 bases between them.

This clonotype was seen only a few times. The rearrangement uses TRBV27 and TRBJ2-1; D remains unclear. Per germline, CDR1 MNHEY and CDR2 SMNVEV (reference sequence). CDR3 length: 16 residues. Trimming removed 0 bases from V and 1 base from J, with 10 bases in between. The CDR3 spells CASSLSYGPSYNEQFF. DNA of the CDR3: TGTGCCAGCAGTTTATCGTACGGGCCGTCCTACAATGAGCAGTTCTTC.

CDR3 sequence (DNA): TGTGCCAGTAGTCATTCGGGGGGCGCTTACAATGAGCAGTTCTTC. Translation: CASSHSGGAYNEQFF. The gene calls are TRBV19 and TRBJ2-1; a possible D gene is TRBD2 (7 bases). Between the trimmed V and J ends, which lost 5 bases and 4 bases, there was a span of 15 bases. Germline V gene lookup returns CDR1 LNHDA and CDR2 SQIVND (reference sequence). The CDR3 totals 15 residues.

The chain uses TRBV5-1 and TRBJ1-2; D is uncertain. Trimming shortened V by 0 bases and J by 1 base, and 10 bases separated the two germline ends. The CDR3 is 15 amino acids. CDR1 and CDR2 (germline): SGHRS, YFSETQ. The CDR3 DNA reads TGCGCCAGCAGCTTGGAGGGAGAGGTTAACTATGGCTACACCTTC. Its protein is CASSLEGEVNYGYTF. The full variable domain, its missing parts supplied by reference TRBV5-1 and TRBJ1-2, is KAGVTQTPRYLIKTRGQQVTLSCSPISGHRSVSWYQQTPGQGLQFLFEYFSETQRNKGNFPGRFSGRQFSNSRSEMNVSTLELGDSALYLCASSLEGEVNYGYTFGSGTRLTVV.

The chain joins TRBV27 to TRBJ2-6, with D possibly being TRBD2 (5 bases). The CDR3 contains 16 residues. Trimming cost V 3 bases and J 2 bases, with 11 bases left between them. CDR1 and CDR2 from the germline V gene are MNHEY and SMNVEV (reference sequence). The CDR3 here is CASSFPGRAGANVLTF. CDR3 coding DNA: TGTGCCAGCAGTTTCCCCGGGCGGGCTGGGGCCAACGTCCTGACTTTC.

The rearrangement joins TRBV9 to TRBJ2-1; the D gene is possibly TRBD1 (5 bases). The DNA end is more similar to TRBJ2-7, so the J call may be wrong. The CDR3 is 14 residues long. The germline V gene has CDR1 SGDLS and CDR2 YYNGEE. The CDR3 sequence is CASSLGQINNEQYF. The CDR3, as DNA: TGTGCCAGCAGCCTAGGACAAATTAACAATGAGCAGTACTTC.

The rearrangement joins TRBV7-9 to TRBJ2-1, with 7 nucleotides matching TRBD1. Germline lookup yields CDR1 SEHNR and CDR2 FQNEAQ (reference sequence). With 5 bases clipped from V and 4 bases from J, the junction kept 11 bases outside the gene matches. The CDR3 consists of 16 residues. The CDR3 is CASSHTGTVSYNEQFF. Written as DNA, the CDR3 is TGTGCCAGCAGCCATACCGGGACAGTTAGTTACAATGAGCAGTTCTTC. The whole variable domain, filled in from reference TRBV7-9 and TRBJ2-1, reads DTGVSQNPRHKITKRGQNVTFRCDPISEHNRLYWYRQTLGQGPEFLTYFQNEAQLEKSRLLSDRFSAERPKGSFSTLEIQRTEQGDSAMYLCASSHTGTVSYNEQFFGPGTRLTVL.

CDR3 loop: CASSAGGGLGVHEQFF. In nucleotides, the CDR3 is TGTGCCAGCAGCGCCGGCGGTGGGCTGGGCGTCCATGAGCAGTTCTTC. The J gene is TRBJ2-1, the V gene TRBV9; D not resolved. The length of the CDR3 is 16 residues. The germline V and J ends were trimmed by 3 bases and 8 bases, with 21 bases remaining between them. Germline CDR1 is SGDLS and CDR2 is YYNGEE.

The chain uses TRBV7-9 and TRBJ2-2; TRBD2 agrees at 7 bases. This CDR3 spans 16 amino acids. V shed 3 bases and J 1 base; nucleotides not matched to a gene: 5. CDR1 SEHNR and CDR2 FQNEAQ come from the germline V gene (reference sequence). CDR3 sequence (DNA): TGTGCCAGCAGCTTTGGCGGGAGCGGGAACACCGGGGAGCTGTTTTTT. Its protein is CASSFGGSGNTGELFF.

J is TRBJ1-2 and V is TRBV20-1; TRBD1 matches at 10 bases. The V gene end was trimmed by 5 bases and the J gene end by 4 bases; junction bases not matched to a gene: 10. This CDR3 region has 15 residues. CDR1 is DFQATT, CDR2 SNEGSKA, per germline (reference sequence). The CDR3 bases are TGCAGTGCTTCCCAGGGACAGGGGATTAGCTATGGCTACACCTTC. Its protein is CSASQGQGISYGYTF.

CDR3 sequence: CASSDPLAGGYSGYEQYF. In nucleotides, the CDR3 is TGTGCCAGCAGCGACCCGCTAGCGGGAGGGTATTCAGGTTACGAGCAGTACTTC. The chain links TRBV9 to TRBJ2-7, with 12 bases matching TRBD2. The CDR3 is made up of 18 amino acids. V trimming: 3 bases; J trimming: 4 bases; junction bases outside the gene matches: 14. Germline lookup yields CDR1 SGDLS and CDR2 YYNGEE.

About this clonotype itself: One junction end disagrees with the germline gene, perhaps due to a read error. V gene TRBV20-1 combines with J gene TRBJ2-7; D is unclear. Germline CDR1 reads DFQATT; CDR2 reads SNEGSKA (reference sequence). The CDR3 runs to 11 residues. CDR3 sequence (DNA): TGCAGTGCCTCCTGGACCTACGTGCAGTACTTC. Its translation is CSASWTYVQYF.

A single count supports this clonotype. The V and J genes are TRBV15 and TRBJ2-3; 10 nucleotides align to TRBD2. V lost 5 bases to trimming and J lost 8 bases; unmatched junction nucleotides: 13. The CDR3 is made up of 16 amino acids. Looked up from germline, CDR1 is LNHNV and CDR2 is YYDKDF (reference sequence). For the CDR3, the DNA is TGTGCCACCAGCCCCCGGCTAGCGGGAGCGGTAGGTACGCAGTATTTT. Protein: CATSPRLAGAVGTQYF.